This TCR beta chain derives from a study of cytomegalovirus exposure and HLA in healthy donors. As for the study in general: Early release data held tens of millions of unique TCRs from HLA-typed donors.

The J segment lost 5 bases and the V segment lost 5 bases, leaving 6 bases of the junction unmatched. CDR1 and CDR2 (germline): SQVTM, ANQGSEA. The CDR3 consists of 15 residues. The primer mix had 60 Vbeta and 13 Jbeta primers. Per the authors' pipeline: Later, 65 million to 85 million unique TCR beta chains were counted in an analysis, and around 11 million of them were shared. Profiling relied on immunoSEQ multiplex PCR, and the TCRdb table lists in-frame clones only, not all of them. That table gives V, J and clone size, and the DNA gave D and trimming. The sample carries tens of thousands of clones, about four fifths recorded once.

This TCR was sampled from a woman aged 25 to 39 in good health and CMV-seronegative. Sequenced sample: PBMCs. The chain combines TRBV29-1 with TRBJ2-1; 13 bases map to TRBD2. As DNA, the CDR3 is TGCAGCGTTAAAGTGGGGACTAGCGGGAACAATGAGCAGTTCTTC. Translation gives CSVKVGTSGNNEQFF.